The T cell receptor (beta chain) described here comes from a study of PD-1 blockade in classical Hodgkin lymphoma. Study summary: Nivolumab dosing for patients was 3 mg/kg, administered intravenously every 2 weeks. Overall study results and limits: Patients newly diagnosed and complete responders had comparable baseline diversity.

Libraries were prepared by immunoSEQ multiplex PCR; TCRdb keeps only in-frame clonotypes and omits some of them. Seen here are about 90,000 clones, about nine tenths observed once, and the top ten hold over 2%. Relapse was seen in all patients after autologous stem cell transplantation, and brentuximab vedotin exposure was variable. Comment on this clone: Its cognate antigen is unknown.

Germline lookup yields CDR1 ENHRY and CDR2 SYGVKD. V lost 4 bases to trimming and J lost 5 bases, with 12 bases between them. The CDR3 is 13 residues long. The gene calls are TRBV10-3 and TRBJ2-7, with a tentative D call TRBD1 (5 bases). The specimen comprised peripheral blood mononuclear cells (PBMCs), sampled before the second cycle of nivolumab. The clonotype was recovered from a human donor with classical Hodgkin lymphoma. The CDR3 loop reads CAISGGQRDEQYF. The CDR3 nucleotides are TGTGCCATCAGTGGAGGACAAAGGGACGAGCAGTACTTC.